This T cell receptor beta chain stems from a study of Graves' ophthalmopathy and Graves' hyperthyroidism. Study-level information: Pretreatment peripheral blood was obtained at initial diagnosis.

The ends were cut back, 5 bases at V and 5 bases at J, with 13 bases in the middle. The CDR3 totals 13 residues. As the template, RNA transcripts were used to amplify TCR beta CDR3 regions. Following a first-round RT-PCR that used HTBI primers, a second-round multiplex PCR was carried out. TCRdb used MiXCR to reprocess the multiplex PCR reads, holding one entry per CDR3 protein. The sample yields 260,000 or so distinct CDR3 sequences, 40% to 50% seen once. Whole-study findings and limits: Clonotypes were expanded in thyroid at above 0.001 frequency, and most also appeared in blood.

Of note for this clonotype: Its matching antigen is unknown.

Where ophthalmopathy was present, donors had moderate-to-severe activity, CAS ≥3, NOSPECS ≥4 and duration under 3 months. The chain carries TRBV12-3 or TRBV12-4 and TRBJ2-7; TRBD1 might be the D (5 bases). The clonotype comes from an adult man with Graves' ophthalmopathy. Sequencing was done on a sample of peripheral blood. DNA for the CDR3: TGTGCCAGCAGTGGTCCGGCAGGGAACGAGCAGTACTTC. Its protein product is CASSGPAGNEQYF.